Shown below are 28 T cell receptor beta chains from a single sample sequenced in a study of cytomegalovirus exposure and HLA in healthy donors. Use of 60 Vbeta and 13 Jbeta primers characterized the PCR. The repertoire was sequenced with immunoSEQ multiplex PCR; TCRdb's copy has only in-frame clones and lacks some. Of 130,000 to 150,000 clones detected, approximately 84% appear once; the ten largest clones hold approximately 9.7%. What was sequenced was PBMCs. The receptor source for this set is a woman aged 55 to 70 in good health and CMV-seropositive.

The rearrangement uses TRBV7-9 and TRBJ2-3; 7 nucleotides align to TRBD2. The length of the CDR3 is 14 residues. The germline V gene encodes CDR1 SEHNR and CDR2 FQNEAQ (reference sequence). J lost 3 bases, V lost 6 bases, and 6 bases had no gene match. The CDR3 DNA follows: TGTGCCAGCAGTTCTAGCGGAGCAACAGATACGCAGTATTTT. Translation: CASSSSGATDTQYF.

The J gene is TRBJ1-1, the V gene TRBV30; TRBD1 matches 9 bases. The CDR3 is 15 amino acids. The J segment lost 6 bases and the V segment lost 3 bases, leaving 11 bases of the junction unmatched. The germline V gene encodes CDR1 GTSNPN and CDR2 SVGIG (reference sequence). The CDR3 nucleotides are TGTGCCTGGAGAGGGACAGGGTTGGAGGCTGCTGAAGCTTTCTTT. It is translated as CAWRGTGLEAAEAFF.

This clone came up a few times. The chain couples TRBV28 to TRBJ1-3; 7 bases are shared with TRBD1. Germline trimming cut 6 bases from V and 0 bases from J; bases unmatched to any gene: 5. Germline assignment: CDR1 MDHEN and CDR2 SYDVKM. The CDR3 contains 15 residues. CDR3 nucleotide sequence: TGTGCCAGCAGCTCTGGGACAGTCTCTGGAAACACCATATATTTT. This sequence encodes CASSSGTVSGNTIYF. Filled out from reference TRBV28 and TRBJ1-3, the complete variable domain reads DVKVTQSSRYLVKRTGEKVFLECVQDMDHENMFWYRQDPGLGLRLIYFSYDVKMKEKGDIPEGYSVSREKKERFSLILESASTNQTSMYLCASSSGTVSGNTIYFGEGSWLTVV.

The CDR3 reads CASSLTGKPTYEQYF. The CDR3 coding sequence is TGTGCCAGTAGTTTAACAGGGAAACCTACCTACGAGCAGTACTTC. J is TRBJ2-7 and V is TRBV19, with D possibly matching TRBD1 (6 bases). Trimming took 5 bases from V and 2 from J, leaving 16 bases between them. This CDR3 contains 15 residues. Germline values: CDR1 LNHDA, CDR2 SQIVND (reference sequence).

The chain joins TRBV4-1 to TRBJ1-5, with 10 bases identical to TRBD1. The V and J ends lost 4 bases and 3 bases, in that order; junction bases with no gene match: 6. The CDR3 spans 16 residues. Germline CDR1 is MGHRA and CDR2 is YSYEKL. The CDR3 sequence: CASSPRGTGVNQPQHF. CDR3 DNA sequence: TGCGCCAGCAGCCCTCGCGGGACAGGGGTCAATCAGCCCCAGCATTTT.

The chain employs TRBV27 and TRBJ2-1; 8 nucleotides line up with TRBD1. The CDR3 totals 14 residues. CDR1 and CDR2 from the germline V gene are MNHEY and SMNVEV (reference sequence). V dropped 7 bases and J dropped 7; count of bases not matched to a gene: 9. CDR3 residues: CASNTPGQDNEQFF. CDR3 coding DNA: TGTGCCAGCAATACCCCGGGACAGGATAATGAGCAGTTCTTC.

The CDR3 coding sequence is TGTGCCAGCAGCTACACTACCTACGAGCAGTACTTC. Translated: CASSYTTYEQYF. The gene calls are TRBV7-9 and TRBJ2-7; D remains unclear. Deletions cut 4 bases from V and 2 bases from J, with 6 bases between. CDR3 length equals 12 residues. The germline V gene encodes CDR1 SEHNR and CDR2 FQNEAQ (reference sequence).

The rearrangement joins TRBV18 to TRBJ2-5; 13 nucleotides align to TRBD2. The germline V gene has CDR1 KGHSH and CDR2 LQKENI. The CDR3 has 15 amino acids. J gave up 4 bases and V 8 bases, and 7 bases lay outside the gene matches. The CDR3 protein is CASAFGLAGVETQYF. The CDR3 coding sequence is TGTGCCAGCGCTTTCGGACTAGCGGGAGTAGAGACCCAGTACTTC. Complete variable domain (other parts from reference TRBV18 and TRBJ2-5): NAGVMQNPRHLVRRRGQEARLRCSPMKGHSHVYWYRQLPEEGLKFMVYLQKENIIDESGMPKERFSAEFPKEGPSILRIQQVVRGDSAAYFCASAFGLAGVETQYFGPGTRLLVL.

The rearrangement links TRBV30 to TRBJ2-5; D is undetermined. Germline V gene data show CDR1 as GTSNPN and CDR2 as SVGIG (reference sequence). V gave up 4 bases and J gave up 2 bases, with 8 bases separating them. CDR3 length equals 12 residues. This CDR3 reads CAWTLGQETQYF. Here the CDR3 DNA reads TGTGCCTGGACCCTAGGTCAAGAGACCCAGTACTTC.

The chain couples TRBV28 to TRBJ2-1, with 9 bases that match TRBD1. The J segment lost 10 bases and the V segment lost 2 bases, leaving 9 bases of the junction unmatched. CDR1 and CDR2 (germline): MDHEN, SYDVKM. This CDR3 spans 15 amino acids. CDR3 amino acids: CASSLRGQGRMEQFF. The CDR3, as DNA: TGTGCCAGCAGTTTAAGGGGACAGGGACGAATGGAGCAGTTCTTC.

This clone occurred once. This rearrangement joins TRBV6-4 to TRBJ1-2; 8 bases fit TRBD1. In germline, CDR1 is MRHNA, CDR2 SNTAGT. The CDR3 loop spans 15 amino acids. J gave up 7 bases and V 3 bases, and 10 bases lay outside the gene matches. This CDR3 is CASSELAGGRGGYTF. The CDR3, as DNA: TGTGCCAGCAGTGAGCTGGCAGGGGGCCGGGGTGGCTACACCTTC.

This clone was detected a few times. The CDR3 reads CASSQVEPRTYNEQFF. The CDR3 coding sequence is TGCGCCAGCAGCCAGGTCGAACCGCGAACCTACAATGAGCAGTTCTTC. The chain carries TRBV4-1 and TRBJ2-1; D unresolved. V lost 3 bases and J lost 2, with 14 bases in between. This CDR3 has 16 residues. CDR1 and CDR2 (germline): MGHRA, YSYEKL.

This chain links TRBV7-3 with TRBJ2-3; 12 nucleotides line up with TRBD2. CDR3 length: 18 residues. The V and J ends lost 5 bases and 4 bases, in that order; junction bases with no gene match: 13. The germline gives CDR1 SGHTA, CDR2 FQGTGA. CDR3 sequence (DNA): TGTGCCAGCAGCCCTCCCGAGACTAGCGGGAGTTCCGCAGATACGCAGTATTTT. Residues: CASSPPETSGSSADTQYF.

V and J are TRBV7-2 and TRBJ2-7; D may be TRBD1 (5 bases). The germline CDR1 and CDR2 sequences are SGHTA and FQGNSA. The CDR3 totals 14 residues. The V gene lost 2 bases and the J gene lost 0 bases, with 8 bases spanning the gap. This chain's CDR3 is CASSLSDSSYEQYF. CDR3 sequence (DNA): TGTGCCAGCAGCTTATCCGACAGCTCCTACGAGCAGTACTTC.

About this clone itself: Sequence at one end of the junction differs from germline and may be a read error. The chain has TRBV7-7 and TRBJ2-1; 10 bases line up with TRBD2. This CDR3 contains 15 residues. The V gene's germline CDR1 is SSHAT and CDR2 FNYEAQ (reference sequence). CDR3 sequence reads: CASSLAAGGPNEQFF. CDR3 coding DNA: TGTGCTAGCAGCTTAGCAGCGGGAGGGCCGAATGAGCAGTTCTTC. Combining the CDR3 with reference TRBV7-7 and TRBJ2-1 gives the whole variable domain GAGVSQSPRYKVTKRGQDVTLRCDPISSHATLYWYQQALGQGPEFLTYFNYEAQPDKSGLPSDRFSAERPEGSISTLTIQRTEQRDSAMYRCASSLAAGGPNEQFFGPGTRLTVL.

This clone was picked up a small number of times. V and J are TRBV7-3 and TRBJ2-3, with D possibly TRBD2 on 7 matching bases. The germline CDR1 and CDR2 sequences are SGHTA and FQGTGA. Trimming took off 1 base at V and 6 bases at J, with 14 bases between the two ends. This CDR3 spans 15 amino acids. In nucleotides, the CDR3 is TGTGCCAGCAGCTTAATTCCGGGAGGACAGGATACGCAGTATTTT. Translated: CASSLIPGGQDTQYF. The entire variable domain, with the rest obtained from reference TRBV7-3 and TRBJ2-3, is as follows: GAGVSQTPSNKVTEKGKYVELRCDPISGHTALYWYRQSLGQGPEFLIYFQGTGAADDSGLPNDRFFAVRPEGSVSTLKIQRTERGDSAVYLCASSLIPGGQDTQYFGPGTRLTVL.

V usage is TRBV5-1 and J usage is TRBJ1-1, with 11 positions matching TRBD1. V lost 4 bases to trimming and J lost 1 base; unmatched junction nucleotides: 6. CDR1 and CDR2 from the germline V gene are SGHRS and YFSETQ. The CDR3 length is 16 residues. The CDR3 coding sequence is TGCGCCAGCAGCATAGGACAGGGGGCTCGGAACACTGAAGCTTTCTTT. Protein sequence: CASSIGQGARNTEAFF.

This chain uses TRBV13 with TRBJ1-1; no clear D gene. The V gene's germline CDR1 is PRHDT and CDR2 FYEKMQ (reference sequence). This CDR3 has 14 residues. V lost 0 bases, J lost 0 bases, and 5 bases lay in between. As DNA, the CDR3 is TGTGCCAGCAGCTTAGGCGCGGTGAACACTGAAGCTTTCTTT. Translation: CASSLGAVNTEAFF.

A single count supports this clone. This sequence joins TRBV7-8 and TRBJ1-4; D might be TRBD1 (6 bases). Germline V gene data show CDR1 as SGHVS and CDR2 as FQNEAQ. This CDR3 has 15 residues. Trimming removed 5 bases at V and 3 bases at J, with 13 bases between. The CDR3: CASSPRQASNEKLFF. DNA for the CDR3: TGTGCCAGCAGCCCCAGACAGGCCTCTAATGAAAAACTGTTTTTT.

CDR3 DNA sequence: TGCGCCAGCAGCAAGGACAGGGGAAATGGTGAAGCTTTCTTT. Residues: CASSKDRGNGEAFF. The chain has TRBV5-1 and TRBJ1-1, with 9 bases fitting TRBD1. The V and J ends lost 4 bases and 7 bases, in that order; junction bases with no gene match: 8. Germline assignment: CDR1 SGHRS and CDR2 YFSETQ. There are 14 residues in the CDR3.

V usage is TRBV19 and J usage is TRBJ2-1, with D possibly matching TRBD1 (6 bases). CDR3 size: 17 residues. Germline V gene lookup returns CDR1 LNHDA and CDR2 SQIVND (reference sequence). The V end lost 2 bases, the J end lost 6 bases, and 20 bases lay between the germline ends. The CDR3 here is CASSISAGELSGNEQFF. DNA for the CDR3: TGTGCCAGTAGTATATCGGCAGGGGAGCTGAGTGGCAATGAGCAGTTCTTC. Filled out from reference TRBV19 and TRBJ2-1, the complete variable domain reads DGGITQSPKYLFRKEGQNVTLSCEQNLNHDAMYWYRQDPGQGLRLIYYSQIVNDFQKGDIAEGYSVSREKKESFPLTVTSAQKNPTAFYLCASSISAGELSGNEQFFGPGTRLTVL.

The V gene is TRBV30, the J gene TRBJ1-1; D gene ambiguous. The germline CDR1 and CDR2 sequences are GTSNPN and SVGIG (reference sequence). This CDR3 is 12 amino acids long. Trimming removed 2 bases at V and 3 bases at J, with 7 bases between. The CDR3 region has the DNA TGTGCCTGGAGTTTTACAGACACTGAAGCTTTCTTT. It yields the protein CAWSFTDTEAFF.

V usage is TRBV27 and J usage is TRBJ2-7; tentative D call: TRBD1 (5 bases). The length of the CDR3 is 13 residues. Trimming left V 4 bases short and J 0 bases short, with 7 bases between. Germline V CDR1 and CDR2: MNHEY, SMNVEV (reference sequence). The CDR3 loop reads CASSYRSSYEQYF. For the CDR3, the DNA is TGTGCCAGCAGTTACAGGAGCTCCTACGAGCAGTACTTC.

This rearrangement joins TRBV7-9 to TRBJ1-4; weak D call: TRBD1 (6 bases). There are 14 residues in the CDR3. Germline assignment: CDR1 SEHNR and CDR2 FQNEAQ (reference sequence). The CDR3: CARGRGLGSEKLFF. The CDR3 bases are TGTGCGAGGGGGAGAGGGCTGGGGAGTGAAAAACTGTTTTTT.

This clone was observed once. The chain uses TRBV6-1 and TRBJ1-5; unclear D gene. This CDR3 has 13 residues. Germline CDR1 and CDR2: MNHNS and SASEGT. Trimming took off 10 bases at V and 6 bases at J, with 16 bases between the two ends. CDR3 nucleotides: TGTGCCACCCGACCGGCGGCGGGTCAGCCCCAGCATTTT. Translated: CATRPAAGQPQHF.

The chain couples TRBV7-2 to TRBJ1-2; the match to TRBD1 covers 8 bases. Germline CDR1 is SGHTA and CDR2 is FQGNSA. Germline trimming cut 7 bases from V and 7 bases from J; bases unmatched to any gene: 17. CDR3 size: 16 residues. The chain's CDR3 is CASTLAGTGGRGGYTF. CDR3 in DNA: TGTGCCAGCACACTAGCAGGGACAGGCGGCCGAGGTGGCTACACCTTC.

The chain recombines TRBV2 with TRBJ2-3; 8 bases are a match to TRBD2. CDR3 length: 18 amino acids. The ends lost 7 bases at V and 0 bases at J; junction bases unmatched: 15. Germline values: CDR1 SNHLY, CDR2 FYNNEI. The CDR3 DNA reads TGTGCCAGCATCCCAGTGATGAGCGGGAGCCGAAGCACAGATACGCAGTATTTT. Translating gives CASIPVMSGSRSTDTQYF.

The CDR3 nucleotides are TGTGCCAGCAGTTTAGGTAGGGGTAATCAGCCCCAGCATTTT. It yields the protein CASSLGRGNQPQHF. The chain uses TRBV28 and TRBJ1-5, with D perhaps matching TRBD1 (5 bases). V was clipped by 2 bases and J by 4 bases, with 9 bases between them. The CDR3 length is 14 residues. CDR1 and CDR2 from the germline V gene are MDHEN and SYDVKM.